The 19 T cell receptor beta chains listed next were all sequenced from one sample in a study of CD8+ T cells in alopecia areata (dated by TCRdb to 2017 to 2018). Read against the paper, the sample's time point label means: around 26 weeks on oral tofacitinib. In light of the paper, this sample's treatment or condition label describes: oral pan-JAK inhibitor, 5-10 mg twice daily. Library prep was done by the immunoSEQ multiplex PCR assay. RNA was extracted from all samples and reverse transcribed into cDNA, which served as template for TCR sequencing. TCRdb limited this immuneACCESS table to in-frame rearrangements with V and J called. A share of clones is missing; checked studies link under half to unresolved V genes, and the rest is unexplained. Across this sample there are 150,000 to 200,000 clones, with less than 65% seen only once. The biggest ten clones account for approximately 0.93% of the sample.

Sequencing was performed on CD4+ T cells sorted from blood, taken at week 24, from a patient treated with tofacitinib. All receptors come from a human donor with alopecia areata.

This chain links TRBV10-3 with TRBJ2-2; D perhaps matches TRBD2 (5 bases). Germline V gene lookup returns CDR1 ENHRY and CDR2 SYGVKD. Trimming removed 8 bases from V and 4 bases from J, with 8 bases in between. The CDR3 runs 12 residues. The chain's CDR3 is CAIARGTGELFF. The CDR3, as DNA: TGTGCCATCGCCCGGGGCACCGGGGAGCTGTTTTTT.

The rearrangement joins TRBV29-1 to TRBJ2-3; 14 positions agree with TRBD2. This CDR3 region has 16 residues. V was clipped by 7 bases and J by 1 base; unmatched bases: 7. The germline V gene has CDR1 SQVTM and CDR2 ANQGSEA. Here the CDR3 DNA reads TGCAGCGGGGGACTAGCGGGGGTTGGACGCACAGATACGCAGTATTTT. This encodes CSGGLAGVGRTDTQYF.

V usage is TRBV4-3 and J usage is TRBJ2-5; D is possibly TRBD1 or TRBD2 (5 bases each). This CDR3 is built from 15 residues. CDR1 LGHNA and CDR2 YSLEER come from the germline V gene. The V end lost 1 base, the J end lost 1 base, and 10 bases lay between the germline ends. The CDR3: CASSQVAGTQETQYF. CDR3 nucleotide sequence: TGCGCCAGCAGCCAAGTCGCCGGGACCCAAGAGACCCAGTACTTC.

This clone was seen just once. The J gene is TRBJ2-1, the V gene TRBV4-3, with TRBD2 identical over 7 bases. This CDR3 has 18 amino acids. Per germline, CDR1 LGHNA and CDR2 YSLEER. V gave up 1 base and J gave up 4 bases; unmatched junction bases: 13. CDR3 in amino acids: CASSQVPSVGGSYNEQFF. CDR3 sequence (DNA): TGCGCCAGCAGCCAAGTTCCCTCAGTGGGGGGGTCTTACAATGAGCAGTTCTTC.

This rearrangement joins TRBV30 to TRBJ1-2; no definite D call. This CDR3 has 15 residues. CDR1 is GTSNPN, CDR2 SVGIG, per germline (reference sequence). V was pared by 4 bases and J by 2 bases, with 17 bases between. CDR3 in amino acids: CAWNRLREPNYGYTF. CDR3 coding DNA: TGTGCCTGGAATCGGTTGAGGGAACCCAACTATGGCTACACCTTC.

This clone was observed a handful of times. This sequence joins TRBV6-5 and TRBJ2-5; D uncertain. Per the germline V gene, CDR1 is MNHEY and CDR2 is SVGAGI. The V end lost 4 bases, the J end lost 5 bases, and 11 bases lay between the germline ends. CDR3 length: 13 amino acids. CDR3 sequence reads: CASSFNNYETQYF. The DNA of the CDR3 is TGTGCCAGCAGTTTTAATAATTACGAGACCCAGTACTTC.

The J gene is TRBJ1-1, the V gene TRBV13; 8 bases align to TRBD1. Germline V CDR1 and CDR2: PRHDT, FYEKMQ (reference sequence). J gave up 5 bases and V 4 bases, and 12 bases lay outside the gene matches. This CDR3 is built from 16 residues. The CDR3 loop is CASSWQGALYSTEAFF. Here the CDR3 DNA reads TGTGCCAGCAGCTGGCAGGGGGCTCTCTATAGTACTGAAGCTTTCTTT.

This clone was seen more than once but under ten times. The identical CDR3 is also encoded by other nucleotide sequences in the sample. The genes are TRBV5-6 and TRBJ2-7; D is uncertain. Germline loops: CDR1 SGHDT, CDR2 YYEEEE. The V and J ends lost 2 bases and 2 bases respectively, with 5 bases between them. The CDR3 runs to 12 residues. The CDR3 DNA follows: TGTGCCAGCAGCTTCCAGACCTACGAGCAGTACTTC. Its protein product is CASSFQTYEQYF.

The gene calls are TRBV9 and TRBJ2-7, with a tentative D call TRBD2 (7 bases). The germline gives CDR1 SGDLS, CDR2 YYNGEE. The CDR3 spans 16 residues. Trimming took off 4 bases at V and 2 bases at J, with 19 bases between the two ends. CDR3 in amino acids: CASSPGGRGPPYEQYF. As DNA, the CDR3 is TGTGCCAGCAGCCCCGGGGGGCGGGGGCCGCCCTACGAGCAGTACTTC.

A note on this clone: It is unclear where the CDR3 begins or ends on the DNA, so no DNA is shown, and the CDR3 is as TCRdb lists it. The genes are TRBV6-5 and TRBJ1-1. Per the germline V gene, CDR1 is MNHEY and CDR2 is SVGAGI. The CDR3 comprises 16 residues, both ends counted. This CDR3 reads CASSSSFATANTEAFF.

V gene TRBV29-1 combines with J gene TRBJ2-1; 8 bases agree with TRBD2. The trim removed 0 bases at V and 3 bases at J, leaving 7 bases unmatched. Germline loops: CDR1 SQVTM, CDR2 ANQGSEA. The CDR3 length is 16 residues. The CDR3 protein is CSVEEPSGGVYNEQFF. The CDR3 nucleotides are TGCAGCGTTGAAGAGCCGTCCGGGGGGGTCTACAATGAGCAGTTCTTC.

This clone was counted between two and nine times. The chain recombines TRBV14 with TRBJ2-7, with 9 positions matching TRBD1. This CDR3 comprises 17 residues. J gave up 3 bases and V 3 bases, and 12 bases lay outside the gene matches. Germline V lookup: CDR1 SGHDN, CDR2 FVKESK. CDR3: CASSHKILTGGFYEQYF. The CDR3 bases are TGTGCCAGCAGCCATAAAATTTTGACAGGGGGTTTCTACGAGCAGTACTTC.

The chain uses TRBV29-1 and TRBJ2-7; 7 nucleotides match TRBD1. Per the germline V gene, CDR1 is SQVTM and CDR2 is ANQGSEA. The CDR3 length is 15 residues. The junction had 10 bases not matched to a gene; V was cut back by 3 bases and J by 2 bases. The CDR3 nucleotides are TGCAGCGTTGAGTTCGGCAGGGGGAATCCCTACGAGCAGTACTTC. It codes for CSVEFGRGNPYEQYF.

V gene TRBV10-3 combines with J gene TRBJ1-5, with 8 bases identical to TRBD1. Germline V CDR1 and CDR2: ENHRY, SYGVKD. The ends lost 11 bases at V and 2 bases at J; junction bases unmatched: 14. There are 16 residues in the CDR3. The CDR3 sequence: CASGGQGRSGNQPQHF. CDR3 nucleotides: TGTGCCTCGGGAGGACAGGGTAGGAGTGGCAATCAGCCCCAGCATTTT.

Turning to this clone: Different DNA sequences within this sample yield the same CDR3. This sequence joins TRBV29-1 and TRBJ2-1; the match to TRBD2 covers 10 bases. V was clipped by 4 bases and J by 2 bases; unmatched bases: 2. Germline CDR1 is SQVTM and CDR2 is ANQGSEA. The CDR3 covers 14 residues. Here the CDR3 DNA reads TGCAGCGTTGGGCTAGCGGGGGCCTACAATGAGCAGTTCTTC. This translates into CSVGLAGAYNEQFF.

The genes are TRBV2 and TRBJ1-1; a possible D gene is TRBD1 (5 bases). The germline V gene encodes CDR1 SNHLY and CDR2 FYNNEI. The germline V and J ends were trimmed by 4 bases and 2 bases, with 8 bases remaining between them. This CDR3 has 13 residues. CDR3 in amino acids: CASSADSNTEAFF. CDR3 in DNA: TGTGCCAGCAGTGCAGACAGTAACACTGAAGCTTTCTTT.

The CDR3 loop is CATKPSSPGRSGYTF. In nucleotides, the CDR3 is TGTGCCACCAAGCCAAGCTCACCGGGCCGCTCTGGCTACACCTTC. The rearrangement links TRBV15 to TRBJ1-2; no firm D call. Trimming removed 7 bases from V and 7 bases from J, with 22 bases in between. CDR1 and CDR2 (germline): LNHNV, YYDKDF (reference sequence). The CDR3 length is 15 residues. Based on the CDR3 plus reference TRBV15 and TRBJ1-2, the full variable domain is DAMVIQNPRYQVTQFGKPVTLSCSQTLNHNVMYWYQQKSSQAPKLLFHYYDKDFNNEADTPDNFQSRRPNTSFCFLDIRSPGLGDTAMYLCATKPSSPGRSGYTFGSGTRLTVV.

V gene TRBV25-1 combines with J gene TRBJ1-6; 9 positions match TRBD1. Per the germline V gene, CDR1 is MGHDK and CDR2 is SYGVNS. Germline trimming cut 1 base from V and 7 bases from J; bases unmatched to any gene: 2. This CDR3 is 15 amino acids long. Here the CDR3 reads CASSESGTGNSPLHF. The DNA of the CDR3 is TGTGCCAGCAGTGAATCGGGGACAGGGAATTCACCCCTCCACTTT.

This clone appeared a single time. J is TRBJ2-5 and V is TRBV27; D ambiguous. V lost 6 bases and J lost 9, with 14 bases in between. The CDR3 consists of 12 residues. Looked up from germline, CDR1 is MNHEY and CDR2 is SMNVEV (reference sequence). The CDR3 nucleotides read TGTGCCAGCAGATCTGGATTATTGGCCCAGTACTTC. Its translation is CASRSGLLAQYF.